This T cell receptor beta chain was profiled in a study of PD-1 blockade in classical Hodgkin lymphoma. Each patient experienced a relapse that followed autologous stem cell transplantation, and brentuximab vedotin exposure varied. The CDR3 runs 14 residues. Germline-derived CDR1 and CDR2 are SNHLY and FYNNEI. V lost 7 bases and J lost 5; bases outside the gene matches: 8. Here immunoSEQ multiplex PCR was the method, and the copy in TCRdb shows in-frame clones only, minus some. Of more than 140,000 clones listed, 78% are singletons. This clone was seen a handful of times. The sequence was obtained from a human donor with classical Hodgkin lymphoma. The chain has TRBV2 and TRBJ2-7; 10 nucleotides align to TRBD1. The starting material was peripheral blood mononuclear cells (PBMCs), obtained before the second cycle of nivolumab. CDR3 residues: CASTRDRGVHEQYF. In DNA form, the CDR3 reads TGTGCCAGCACAAGGGACAGGGGCGTCCACGAGCAGTACTTC.